This T cell receptor beta chain was sequenced for a study of T cells in Graves' hyperthyroidism and ophthalmopathy. V gave up 3 bases and J gave up 3 bases, with 12 bases separating them. The CDR3 is 14 amino acids. Germline V gives CDR1 MNHNS, CDR2 SASEGT. RNA transcripts yielded amplified TCR beta CDR3 regions. TCR CDR3 underwent first-round RT-PCR with the HTBI primer set. Each CDR3 protein is one row after TCRdb ran MiXCR on the multiplex PCR reads. The sample includes over 500,000 distinct CDR3 sequences, 12% to 15% of them seen just once. The chain employs TRBV6-1 and TRBJ2-7; D is undetermined. This sequence was found in a woman between 35 and 50 years old with Graves' hyperthyroidism. Sequences were obtained from blood. The CDR3: CASSEADSCYEQYF. CDR3 nucleotide sequence: TGTGCCAGCAGTGAGGCAGATTCCTGCTACGAGCAGTACTTC.